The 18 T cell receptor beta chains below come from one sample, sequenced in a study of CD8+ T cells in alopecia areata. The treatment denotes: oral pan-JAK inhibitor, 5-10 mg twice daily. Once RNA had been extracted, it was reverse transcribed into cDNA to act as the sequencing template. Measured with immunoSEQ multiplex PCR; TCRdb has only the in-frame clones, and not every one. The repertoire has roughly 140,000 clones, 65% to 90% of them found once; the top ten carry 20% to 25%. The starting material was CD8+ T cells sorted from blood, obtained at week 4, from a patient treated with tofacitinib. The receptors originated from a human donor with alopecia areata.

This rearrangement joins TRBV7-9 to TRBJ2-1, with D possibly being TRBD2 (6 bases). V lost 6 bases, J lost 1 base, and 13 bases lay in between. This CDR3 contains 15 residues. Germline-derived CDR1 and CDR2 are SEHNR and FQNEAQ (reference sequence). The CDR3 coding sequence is TGTGCCAGCAGTTCGGGACTCAGGTCCTACAATGAGCAGTTCTTC. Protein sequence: CASSSGLRSYNEQFF.

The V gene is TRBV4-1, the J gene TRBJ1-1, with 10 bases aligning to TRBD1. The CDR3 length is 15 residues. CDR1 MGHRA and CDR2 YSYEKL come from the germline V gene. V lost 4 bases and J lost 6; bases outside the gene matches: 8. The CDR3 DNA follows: TGCGCCAGCAGCCGCACCGGGACAGGGGACCCTGAAGCTTTCTTT. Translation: CASSRTGTGDPEAFF.

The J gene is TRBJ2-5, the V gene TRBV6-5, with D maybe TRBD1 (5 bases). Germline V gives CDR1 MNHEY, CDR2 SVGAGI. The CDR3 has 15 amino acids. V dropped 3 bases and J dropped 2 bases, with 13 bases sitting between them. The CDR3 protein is CASSYGDSQQETQYF. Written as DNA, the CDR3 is TGTGCCAGCAGTTATGGCGACAGCCAGCAAGAGACCCAGTACTTC.

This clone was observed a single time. CDR3 sequence (DNA): TGTGCCAGCAGCTTACAGTTTGTTACCGGGGAGCTGTTTTTT. Translation: CASSLQFVTGELFF. The chain uses TRBV7-6 and TRBJ2-2; D unclear. The germline CDR1 and CDR2 sequences are SGHVS and FNYEAQ. This CDR3 region has 14 residues. Trimming removed 2 bases at V and 5 bases at J, with 9 bases between.

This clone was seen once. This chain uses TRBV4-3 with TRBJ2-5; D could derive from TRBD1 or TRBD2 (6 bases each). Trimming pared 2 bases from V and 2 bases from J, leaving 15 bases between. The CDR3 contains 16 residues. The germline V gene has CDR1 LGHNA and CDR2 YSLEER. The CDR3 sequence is CASSQWPRRGQETQYF. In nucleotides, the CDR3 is TGCGCCAGCAGCCAATGGCCAAGGAGGGGGCAAGAGACCCAGTACTTC.

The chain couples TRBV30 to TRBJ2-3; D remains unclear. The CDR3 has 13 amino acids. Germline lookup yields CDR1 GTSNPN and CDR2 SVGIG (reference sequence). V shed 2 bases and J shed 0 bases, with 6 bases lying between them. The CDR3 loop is CAWSPTSTDTQYF. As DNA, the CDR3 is TGTGCCTGGAGTCCCACTAGCACAGATACGCAGTATTTT.

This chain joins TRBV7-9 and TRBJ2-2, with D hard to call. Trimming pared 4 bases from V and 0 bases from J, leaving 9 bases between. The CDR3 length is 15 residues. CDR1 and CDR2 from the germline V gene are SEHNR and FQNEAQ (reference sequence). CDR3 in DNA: TGTGCCAGCAGCTCGTACATTACGAACACCGGGGAGCTGTTTTTT. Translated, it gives CASSSYITNTGELFF.

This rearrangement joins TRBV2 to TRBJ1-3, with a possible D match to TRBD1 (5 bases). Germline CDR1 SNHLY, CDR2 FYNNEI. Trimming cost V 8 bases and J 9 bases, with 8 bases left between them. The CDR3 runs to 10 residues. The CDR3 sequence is CASEGRTIYF. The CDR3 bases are TGTGCCAGCGAGGGGCGCACCATATATTTT.

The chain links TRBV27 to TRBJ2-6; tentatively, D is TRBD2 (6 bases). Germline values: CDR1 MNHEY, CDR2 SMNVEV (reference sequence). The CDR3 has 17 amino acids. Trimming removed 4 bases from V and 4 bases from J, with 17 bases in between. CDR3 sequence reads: CASSSRTIIPGANVLTF. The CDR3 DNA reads TGTGCCAGCAGTTCCCGGACTATCATTCCCGGGGCCAACGTCCTGACTTTC. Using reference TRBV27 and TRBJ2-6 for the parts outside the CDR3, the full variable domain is EAQVTQNPRYLITVTGKKLTVTCSQNMNHEYMSWYRQDPGLGLRQIYYSMNVEVTDKGDVPEGYKVSRKEKRNFPLILESPSPNQTSLYFCASSSRTIIPGANVLTFGAGSRLTVL.

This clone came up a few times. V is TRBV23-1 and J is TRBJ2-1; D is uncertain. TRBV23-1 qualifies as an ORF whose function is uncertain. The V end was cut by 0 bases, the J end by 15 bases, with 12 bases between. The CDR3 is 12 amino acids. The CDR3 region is CASSQSPPGTFF. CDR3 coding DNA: TGCGCCAGCAGTCAATCTCCTCCCGGCACGTTCTTC.

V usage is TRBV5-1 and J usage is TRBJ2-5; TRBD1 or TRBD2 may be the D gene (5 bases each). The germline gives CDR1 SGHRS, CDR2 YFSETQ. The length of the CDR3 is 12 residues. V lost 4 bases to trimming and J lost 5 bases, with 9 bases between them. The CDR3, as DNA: TGCGCCAGCAGCGAGTGGGGGGAGACCCAGTACTTC. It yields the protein CASSEWGETQYF.

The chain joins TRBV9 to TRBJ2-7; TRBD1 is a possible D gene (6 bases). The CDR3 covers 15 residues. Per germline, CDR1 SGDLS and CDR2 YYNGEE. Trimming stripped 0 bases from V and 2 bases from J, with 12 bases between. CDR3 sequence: CASSVGPGAAYEQYF. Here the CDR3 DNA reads TGTGCCAGCAGCGTAGGACCAGGGGCAGCCTACGAGCAGTACTTC.

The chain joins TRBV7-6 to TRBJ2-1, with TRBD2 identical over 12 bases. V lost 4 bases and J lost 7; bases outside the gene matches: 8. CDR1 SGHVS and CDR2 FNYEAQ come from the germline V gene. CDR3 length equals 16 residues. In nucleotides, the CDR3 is TGTGCCAGCAGCTGGCTAGCGGGGGGGCCCGCTAATGAGCAGTTCTTC. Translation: CASSWLAGGPANEQFF.

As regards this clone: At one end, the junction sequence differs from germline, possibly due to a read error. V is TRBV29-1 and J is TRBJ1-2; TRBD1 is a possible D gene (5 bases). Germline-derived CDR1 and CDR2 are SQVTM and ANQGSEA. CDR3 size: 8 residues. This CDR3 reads CSVSTTGF. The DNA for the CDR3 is TGCAGCGTATCCACTACAGGTTTC.

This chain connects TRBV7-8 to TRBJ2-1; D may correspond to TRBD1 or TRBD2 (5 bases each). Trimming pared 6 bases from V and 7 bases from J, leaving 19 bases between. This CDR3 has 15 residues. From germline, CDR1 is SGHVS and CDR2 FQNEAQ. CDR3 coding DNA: TGTGCCAGCAGGACCGGGACGAGAGTGGGAAATGAGCAGTTCTTC. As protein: CASRTGTRVGNEQFF.

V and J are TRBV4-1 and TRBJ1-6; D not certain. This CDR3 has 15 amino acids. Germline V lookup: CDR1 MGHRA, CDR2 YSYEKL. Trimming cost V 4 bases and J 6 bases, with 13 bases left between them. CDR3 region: CASSPVVGSNSPLHF. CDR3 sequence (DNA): TGCGCCAGCAGCCCCGTAGTTGGATCTAATTCACCCCTCCACTTT.

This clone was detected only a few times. The CDR3 reads CASSSGPADEQYF. As DNA, the CDR3 is TGTGCCAGCAGCTCAGGACCGGCGGACGAGCAGTACTTC. The rearrangement links TRBV7-9 to TRBJ2-7; D is uncertain. Trimming removed 4 bases at V and 5 bases at J, with 12 bases between. Germline values: CDR1 SEHNR, CDR2 FQNEAQ (reference sequence). CDR3 length equals 13 residues.

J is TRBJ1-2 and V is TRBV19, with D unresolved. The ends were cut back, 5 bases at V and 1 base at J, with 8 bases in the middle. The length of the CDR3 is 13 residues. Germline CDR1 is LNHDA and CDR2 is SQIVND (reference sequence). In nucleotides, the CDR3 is TGTGCCAGTAGTCCGACTGGTAACTATGGCTACACCTTC. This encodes CASSPTGNYGYTF.